This TCR beta chain was identified during a study of Graves' ophthalmopathy and Graves' hyperthyroidism. This clonotype was seen ten or more times. The TCR beta CDR3 regions underwent amplification from RNA transcripts. HTBI primers were used in a first-round RT-PCR, which preceded a second-round multiplex PCR. TCRdb redid the calling of the multiplex PCR reads with MiXCR, one entry per CDR3 protein. The sample lists a few hundred thousand distinct CDR3 sequences, approximately 18% occurring once. Clinical symptoms, serum thyroxine, TRAb, thyroid ultrasound and orbital computed tomography formed the basis of diagnosis. Sequencing was performed on peripheral blood. The receptor was isolated from an adult woman with stable Graves' hyperthyroidism.

The CDR3 nucleotides are TGTGCCAGCGGGACTAGCGGGAACACCGGGGAGCTGTTTTTT. Its translation: CASGTSGNTGELFF. The genes are TRBV28 and TRBJ2-2; 11 bases are a match to TRBD2. The CDR3 spans 14 residues. Germline V gene data show CDR1 as MDHEN and CDR2 as SYDVKM. Trimming removed 8 bases from V and 1 base from J; junction bases left unmatched: 0.